This is a list of T cell receptor beta chains from one sample in a study of radiotherapy plus CTLA-4 blockade in lung cancer. TCRdb's table, derived via immunoSEQ multiplex PCR, lists solely in-frame clones and lacks some. This sample has around 90,000 clones, with 83% found just once. Sequenced material: peripheral blood, taken from a patient treated with radiotherapy plus ipilimumab. The receptor set was obtained from a human donor with non-small cell lung cancer who had stable disease on radiotherapy plus ipilimumab. The CDR3 runs from the conserved cysteine through the conserved F or W. The D gene is left open where the match is weak. Size tells how often a clone was seen (once, few, many) or the class of an expanded clone, and some rows leave it out.

TRBJ2-5 | TRBD2 | - | TRBV30 | TGTGCCTTGACTAGCGGGAGGCCAGAGACCCAGTACTTC | CALTSGRPETQYF
TRBJ2-7 | - | - | TRBV11-2 | TGTGCCAGCAGCTTAACTCGGGGCTCCTACGAGCAGTACTTC | CASSLTRGSYEQYF
TRBJ2-2 | - | once | TRBV28 | TGTGCCAGCAGCAAACCGGATAACACCGGGGAGCTGTTTTTT | CASSKPDNTGELFF
TRBJ2-2 | - | - | TRBV7-3 | TGTGCCAGCAGCTTAATGCCGAACACCGGGGAGCTGTTTTTT | CASSLMPNTGELFF
TRBJ2-7 | - | - | TRBV5-1 | TGCGCCAGCAGCTTCCGGGACTTCAACGAGCAGTACTTC | CASSFRDFNEQYF
TRBJ2-7 | - | - | TRBV7-6 | TGTGCCAGCAGCCGGACCCGGGACACCTCCTACGAGCAGTACTTC | CASSRTRDTSYEQYF
TRBJ2-1 | TRBD2 | - | TRBV19 | TGTGCCAGTAGTCCGGTCACTCCGGGACTAGCGGGAGTAGCCTCCTACAATGAGCAGTTCTTC | CASSPVTPGLAGVASYNEQFF
TRBJ1-1 | TRBD1 | - | TRBV27 | TGTGCCAGCAGTTTCAGGGGGCGAGAGGCTTTCTTT | CASSFRGREAFF
TRBJ2-3 | - | - | TRBV27 | TGTGCCAGCAGTCCCTCCGGGACACCCCCTTTCACAGATACGCAGTATTTT | CASSPSGTPPFTDTQYF
TRBJ1-2 | - | - | TRBV28 | TGTGCCAGCAGTGAGACCAGGGTAGTTAACTATGGCTACACCTTC | CASSETRVVNYGYTF
TRBJ2-5 | TRBD1 | - | TRBV11-1 | TGTGCCAGCAGCTTAATGATGACAGGGTTAATTCAAGAGACCCAGTACTTC | CASSLMMTGLIQETQYF
TRBJ1-6 | TRBD1 | - | TRBV9 | TGTGCCAGCAGCGGACAGGGGGCGAACTATAATTCACCCCTCCACTTT | CASSGQGANYNSPLHF
TRBJ1-6 | - | - | TRBV25-1 | TGTGCCAGCAGTGGTTCTTCCGGGACAAATAATTCACCCCTCCACTTT | CASSGSSGTNNSPLHF
TRBJ2-2 | TRBD1 | - | TRBV5-4 | TGTGCCAGCAGACCGACAGGGGGCGCGGACACCGGGGAGCTGTTTTTT | CASRPTGGADTGELFF
TRBJ2-7 | TRBD2 | once | TRBV4-1 | TGCGCCAGCAGCCAAGAAGGGGCGACTAGCGGGGCGTCCTACGAGCAGTACTTC | CASSQEGATSGASYEQYF
TRBJ1-6 | - | - | TRBV7-2 | TGTGCCAGCAGCCAAGCGCGGGCAGGGAGTAATTCACCCCTCCACTTT | CASSQARAGSNSPLHF
TRBJ2-2 | TRBD1 | - | TRBV6-6 | TGTGCCAGCAGTATCGGACAGGGGAGGACCGGGGAGCTGTTTTTT | CASSIGQGRTGELFF
TRBJ2-2 | TRBD1 | - | TRBV5-1 | TGCGCCAGCACCCGGGACAGGGGGCCGGGCACCGGGGAGCTGTTTTTT | CASTRDRGPGTGELFF
TRBJ2-7 | - | - | TRBV19 | TGTGCCAGTGCCCCCGGCCGGGGCTTCTACGAGCAGTACTTC | CASAPGRGFYEQYF
TRBJ2-2 | - | - | TRBV11-3 | TGTGCCAGCAGCTTGGGACCGACCAACACCGGGGAGCTGTTTTTT | CASSLGPTNTGELFF
TRBJ2-7 | TRBD2 | once | TRBV2 | TGTGCCAGCAGTGAATTGGTAGCGGGAGGCGCCTACGAGCAGTACTTC | CASSELVAGGAYEQYF
TRBJ1-3 | - | once | TRBV30 | TGTGCCTGGATTTCAGACTCTGGAAACACCATATATTTT | CAWISDSGNTIYF
TRBJ2-2 | TRBD1 | - | TRBV10-1 | TGCGCCAGAGTACACAGGGGCCCATCTCAAACCGGGGAGCTGTTTTTT | CARVHRGPSQTGELFF
TRBJ2-7 | TRBD2 | once | TRBV10-1 | TGCGCCAGCAGTGAATCTAGGACTAGCGGATACGAGCAGTACTTC | CASSESRTSGYEQYF
TRBJ2-3 | TRBD2 | few | TRBV11-3 | TGTGCCAGCAGTCTAGGGACGGGGGGGACCTACGGCACAGATACGCAGTATTTT | CASSLGTGGTYGTDTQYF
TRBJ2-7 | - | - | TRBV11-3 | TGTGCCAGCAGTCCAACCCGGGCCCACAAGGAGCAGTACTTC | CASSPTRAHKEQYF
TRBJ2-2 | TRBD1 | - | TRBV5-1 | TGCGCCAGTAAGCCCGGGACAGTAAACACCGGGGAGCTGTTTTTT | CASKPGTVNTGELFF
TRBJ2-6 | - | - | TRBV19 | TGTGCCAGTAGTAACCAGGGGATGGGGGCCAACGTCCTGACTTTC | CASSNQGMGANVLTF
TRBJ1-6 | - | - | TRBV2 | TGTGCCAGCGGGGGTCGGAATTCACCCCTCCACTTT | CASGGRNSPLHF
TRBJ1-1 | - | - | TRBV7-7 | TGTGCCAGCAGCTTAGCCCGAAGGGGCAGGGCCAGGGGTAAGGTGCACACTGAAGCTTTCTTT | CASSLARRGRARGKVHTEAFF
TRBJ2-3 | - | - | TRBV7-2 | TGTGCCAGCAGCTTAGGGGCGGTTGATACGCAGTATTTT | CASSLGAVDTQYF
TRBJ2-2 | TRBD2 | - | TRBV7-2 | TGTGCCAGCAGCTTCGGGACTAGCGGGAGTACCGGGGAGCTGTTTTTT | CASSFGTSGSTGELFF
TRBJ2-3 | TRBD1 | - | TRBV6-6 | TGTGCCAGCAGGTCGACAGGGGATAGGACAGATACGCAGTATTTT | CASRSTGDRTDTQYF
TRBJ2-3 | TRBD2 | - | TRBV19 | TGTGCCAGTAGTATAGGCGGGGGGCCAGATACGCAGTATTTT | CASSIGGGPDTQYF
TRBJ2-1 | - | - | TRBV15 | TGTGCCACCAGCAGAGGCGGTAGCTCCTACAATGAGCAGTTCTTC | CATSRGGSSYNEQFF
TRBJ1-5 | - | - | TRBV6-1 | TGTGCCGGTAAGACGGGGAGGGAGCCCCAGCATTTT | CAGKTGREPQHF
TRBJ2-3 | TRBD2 | - | TRBV7-3 | TGTGCCAGCAGCTTAAAGGGCCTAGCGGGGGGGCGCACAGATACGCAGTATTTT | CASSLKGLAGGRTDTQYF
TRBJ2-7 | - | - | TRBV13 | TGTGCCAGCAGCTCAACTCGAGACCGTTCGTGGCAGTACTTC | CASSSTRDRSWQYF
TRBJ2-1 | - | once | TRBV30 | TGTGCCTGGAGTGTGTTGGGACTTAGCTCCTACAATGAGCAGTTCTTC | CAWSVLGLSSYNEQFF
TRBJ1-4 | - | - | TRBV5-1 | TGCGCCAGCAGCACCGGGCCCGGGGATGAAAAACTGTTTTTT | CASSTGPGDEKLFF
TRBJ2-1 | - | - | TRBV5-1 | TGCGCCAGCAGCTGGGAGGACAGGCCTAACAATGAGCAGTTCTTC | CASSWEDRPNNEQFF